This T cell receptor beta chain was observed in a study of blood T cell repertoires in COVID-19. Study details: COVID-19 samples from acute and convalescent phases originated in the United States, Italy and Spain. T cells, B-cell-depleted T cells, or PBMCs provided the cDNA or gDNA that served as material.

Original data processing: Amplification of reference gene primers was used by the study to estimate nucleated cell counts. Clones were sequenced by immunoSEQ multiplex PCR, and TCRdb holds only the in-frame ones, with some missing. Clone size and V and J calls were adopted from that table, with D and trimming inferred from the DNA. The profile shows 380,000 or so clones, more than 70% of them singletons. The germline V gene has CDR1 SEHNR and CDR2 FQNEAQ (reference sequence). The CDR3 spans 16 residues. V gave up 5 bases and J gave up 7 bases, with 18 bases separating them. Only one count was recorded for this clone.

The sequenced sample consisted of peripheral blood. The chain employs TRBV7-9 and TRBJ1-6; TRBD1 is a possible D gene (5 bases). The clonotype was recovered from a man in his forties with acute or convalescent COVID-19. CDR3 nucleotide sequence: TGTGCCAGCAGCCCGGGGGTTCCAGGGCCCAATTCACCCCTCCACTTT. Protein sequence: CASSPGVPGPNSPLHF.